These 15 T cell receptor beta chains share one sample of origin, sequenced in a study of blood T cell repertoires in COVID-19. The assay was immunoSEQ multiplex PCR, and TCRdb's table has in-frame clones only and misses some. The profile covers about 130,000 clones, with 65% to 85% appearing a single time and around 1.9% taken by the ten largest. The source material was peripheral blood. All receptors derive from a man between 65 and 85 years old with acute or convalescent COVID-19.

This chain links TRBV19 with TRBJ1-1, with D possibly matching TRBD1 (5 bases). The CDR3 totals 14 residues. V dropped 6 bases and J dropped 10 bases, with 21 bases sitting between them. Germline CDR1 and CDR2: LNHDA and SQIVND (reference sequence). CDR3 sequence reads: CASRRGLDEIRAFF. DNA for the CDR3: TGTGCCAGTAGGCGGGGACTGGACGAGATAAGAGCTTTCTTT.

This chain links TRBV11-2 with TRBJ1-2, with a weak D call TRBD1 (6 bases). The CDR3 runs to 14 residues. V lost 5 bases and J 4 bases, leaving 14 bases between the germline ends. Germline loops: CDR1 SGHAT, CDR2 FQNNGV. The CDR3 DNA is TGTGCCAGCAGCCTCCTCGGGGGGCCCTATGGCTACACCTTC. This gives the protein CASSLLGGPYGYTF.

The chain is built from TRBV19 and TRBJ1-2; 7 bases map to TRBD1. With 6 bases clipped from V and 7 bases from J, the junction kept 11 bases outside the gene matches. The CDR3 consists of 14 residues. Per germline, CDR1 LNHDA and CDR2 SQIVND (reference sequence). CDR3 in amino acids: CASRRQGDGAGYTF. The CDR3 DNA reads TGTGCCAGTAGGAGACAGGGCGACGGTGCTGGCTACACCTTC.

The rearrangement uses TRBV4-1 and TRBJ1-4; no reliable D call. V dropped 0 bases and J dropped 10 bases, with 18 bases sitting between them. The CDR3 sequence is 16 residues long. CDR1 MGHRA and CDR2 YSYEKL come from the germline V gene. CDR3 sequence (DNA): TGCGCCAGCAGCCAAGATCGGGTGGGGAGATGGTCAAAACTGTTTTTT. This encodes CASSQDRVGRWSKLFF.

Written as DNA, the CDR3 is TGTGCCTGGAGGTCCCCAAGCGGGGGGGCCTACAATGAGCAGTTCTTC. This translates into CAWRSPSGGAYNEQFF. The chain uses TRBV30 and TRBJ2-1; the match to TRBD2 covers 10 bases. The ends lost 3 bases at V and 2 bases at J; junction bases unmatched: 7. Germline lookup yields CDR1 GTSNPN and CDR2 SVGIG (reference sequence). The CDR3 has 16 residues.

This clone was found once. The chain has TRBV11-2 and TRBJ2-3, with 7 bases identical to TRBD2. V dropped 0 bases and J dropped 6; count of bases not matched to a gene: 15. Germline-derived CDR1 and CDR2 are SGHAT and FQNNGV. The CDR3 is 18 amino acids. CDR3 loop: CASSLEWRPAGRLDTQYF. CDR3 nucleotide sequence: TGTGCCAGCAGCTTAGAGTGGAGGCCAGCGGGGCGTCTCGATACGCAGTATTTT.

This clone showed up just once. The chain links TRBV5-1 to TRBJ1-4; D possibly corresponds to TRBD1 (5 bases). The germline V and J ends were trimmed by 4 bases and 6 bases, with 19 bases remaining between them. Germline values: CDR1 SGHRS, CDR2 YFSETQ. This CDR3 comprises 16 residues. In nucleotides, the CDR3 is TGCGCCAGCAGCCCGGACGGCTCAGGGTGGGATGAAAAACTGTTTTTT. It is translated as CASSPDGSGWDEKLFF. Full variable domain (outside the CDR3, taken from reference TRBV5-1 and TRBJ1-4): KAGVTQTPRYLIKTRGQQVTLSCSPISGHRSVSWYQQTPGQGLQFLFEYFSETQRNKGNFPGRFSGRQFSNSRSEMNVSTLELGDSALYLCASSPDGSGWDEKLFFGSGTQLSVL.

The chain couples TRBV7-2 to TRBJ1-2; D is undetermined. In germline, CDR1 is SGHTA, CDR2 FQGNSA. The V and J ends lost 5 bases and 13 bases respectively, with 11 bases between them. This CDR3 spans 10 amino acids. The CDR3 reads CASSNLALTF. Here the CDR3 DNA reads TGTGCCAGCAGCAACCTCGCGCTCACCTTC.

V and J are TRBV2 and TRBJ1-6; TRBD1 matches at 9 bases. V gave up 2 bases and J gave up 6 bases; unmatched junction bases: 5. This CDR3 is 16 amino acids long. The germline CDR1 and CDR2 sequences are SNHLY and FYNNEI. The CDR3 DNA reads TGTGCCAGCAGTGAAATCCGGGACAGGGCTAATTCACCCCTCCACTTT. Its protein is CASSEIRDRANSPLHF.

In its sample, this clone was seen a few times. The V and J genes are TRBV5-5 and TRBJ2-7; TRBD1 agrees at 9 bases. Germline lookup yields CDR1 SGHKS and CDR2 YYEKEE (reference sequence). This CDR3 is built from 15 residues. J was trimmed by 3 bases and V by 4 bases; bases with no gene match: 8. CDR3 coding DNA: TGTGCCAGCAGCCCGTGGGACAGGGTGATCTACGAGCAGTACTTC. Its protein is CASSPWDRVIYEQYF.

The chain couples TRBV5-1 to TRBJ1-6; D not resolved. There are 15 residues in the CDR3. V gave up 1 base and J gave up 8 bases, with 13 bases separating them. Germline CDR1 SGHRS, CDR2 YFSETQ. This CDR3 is CASSLSRPEDSPLHF. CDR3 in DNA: TGCGCCAGCAGCTTGTCGAGGCCGGAGGATTCACCCCTCCACTTT.

The CDR3 here is CASSLRDKKDGYTF. CDR3 coding DNA: TGCGCCAGCAGCCTACGGGACAAAAAAGACGGCTACACCTTC. The V and J genes are TRBV5-1 and TRBJ1-2; possibly TRBD1 for D (6 bases). Germline V gene sequence: CDR1 SGHRS, CDR2 YFSETQ. The CDR3 sequence is 14 residues long. Trimming left V 4 bases short and J 8 bases short, with 18 bases between.

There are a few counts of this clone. For the CDR3, the DNA is TGTGCCAGCAGCTTAACTGAGACAGGGGCTTATAGCAATCAGCCCCAGCATTTT. Its protein is CASSLTETGAYSNQPQHF. The V call is TRBV7-3, the J call TRBJ1-5; 8 bases fit TRBD1. The CDR3 is made up of 18 amino acids. Germline CDR1 is SGHTA and CDR2 is FQGTGA. V shed 0 bases and J 0 bases; nucleotides not matched to a gene: 7.

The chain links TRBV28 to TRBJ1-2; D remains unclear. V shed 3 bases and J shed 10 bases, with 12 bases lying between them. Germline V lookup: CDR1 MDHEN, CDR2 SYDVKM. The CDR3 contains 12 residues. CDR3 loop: CASSFGQAPYTF. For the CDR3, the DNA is TGTGCCAGCAGTTTCGGTCAAGCTCCCTACACCTTC.

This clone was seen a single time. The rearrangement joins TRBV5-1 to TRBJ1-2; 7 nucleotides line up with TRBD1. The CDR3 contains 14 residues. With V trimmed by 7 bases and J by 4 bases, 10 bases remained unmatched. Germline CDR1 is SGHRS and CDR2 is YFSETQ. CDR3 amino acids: CASGYRGEAYGYTF. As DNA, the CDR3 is TGCGCCAGCGGATACAGGGGTGAGGCCTATGGCTACACCTTC. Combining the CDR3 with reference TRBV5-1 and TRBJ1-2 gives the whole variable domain KAGVTQTPRYLIKTRGQQVTLSCSPISGHRSVSWYQQTPGQGLQFLFEYFSETQRNKGNFPGRFSGRQFSNSRSEMNVSTLELGDSALYLCASGYRGEAYGYTFGSGTRLTVV.